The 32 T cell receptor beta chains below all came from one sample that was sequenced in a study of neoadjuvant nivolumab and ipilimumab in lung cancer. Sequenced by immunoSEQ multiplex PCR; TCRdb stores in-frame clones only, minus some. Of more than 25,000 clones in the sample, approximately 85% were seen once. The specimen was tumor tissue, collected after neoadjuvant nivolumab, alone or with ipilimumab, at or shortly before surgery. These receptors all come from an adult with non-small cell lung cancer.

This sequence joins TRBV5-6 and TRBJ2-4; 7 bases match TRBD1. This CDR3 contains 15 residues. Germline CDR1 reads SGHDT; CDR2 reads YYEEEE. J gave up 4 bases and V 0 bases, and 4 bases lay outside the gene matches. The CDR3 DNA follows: TGTGCCAGCAGCTTGGGGGGACAGAGAAAAAACATTCAGTACTTC. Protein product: CASSLGGQRKNIQYF. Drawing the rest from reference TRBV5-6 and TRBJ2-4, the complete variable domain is DAGVTQSPTHLIKTRGQQVTLRCSPKSGHDTVSWYQQALGQGPQFIFQYYEEEERQRGNFPDRFSGHQFPNYSSELNVNALLLGDSALYLCASSLGGQRKNIQYFGAGTRLSVL.

CDR3 residues: CAWTAGTFGADTQYF. The CDR3, as DNA: TGTGCCTGGACTGCCGGGACCTTCGGGGCGGATACGCAGTATTTT. V is TRBV30 and J is TRBJ2-3; either TRBD1 or TRBD2 may fit D (5 bases each). The CDR3 covers 15 residues. V was clipped by 4 bases and J by 6 bases, with 20 bases between them. Germline V gene data show CDR1 as GTSNPN and CDR2 as SVGIG (reference sequence).

Written as DNA, the CDR3 is TGCGCCAGCAGCTTTAGAGGGGGCGCGTCCCGCACTGAAGCTTTCTTT. Its translation: CASSFRGGASRTEAFF. This chain connects TRBV5-1 to TRBJ1-1; the match to TRBD1 covers 7 bases. CDR1 is SGHRS and CDR2 is YFSETQ in the germline V gene. Trimming at V came to 2 bases and at J to 4 bases, leaving 11 bases not matched to a gene. The CDR3 has 16 amino acids.

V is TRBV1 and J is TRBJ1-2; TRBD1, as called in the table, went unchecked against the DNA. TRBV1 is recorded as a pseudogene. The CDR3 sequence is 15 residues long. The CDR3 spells CTSTHLAYRVSGYTF. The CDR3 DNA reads TGCACCAGCACCCACTTAGCGTACAGGGTGAGTGGCTACACCTTC.

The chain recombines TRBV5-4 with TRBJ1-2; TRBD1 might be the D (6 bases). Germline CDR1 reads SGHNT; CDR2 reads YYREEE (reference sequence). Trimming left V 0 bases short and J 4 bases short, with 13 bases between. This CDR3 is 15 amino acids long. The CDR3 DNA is TGTGCCAGCAGCTTGGAGGGGGGCCGGGGCTATGGCTACACCTTC. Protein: CASSLEGGRGYGYTF.

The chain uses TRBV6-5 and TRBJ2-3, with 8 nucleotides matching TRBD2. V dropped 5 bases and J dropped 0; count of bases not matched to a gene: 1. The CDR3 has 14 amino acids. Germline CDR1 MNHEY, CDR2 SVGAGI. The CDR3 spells CASSASGSTDTQYF. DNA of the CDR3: TGTGCCAGCAGTGCTAGCGGGAGCACAGATACGCAGTATTTT.

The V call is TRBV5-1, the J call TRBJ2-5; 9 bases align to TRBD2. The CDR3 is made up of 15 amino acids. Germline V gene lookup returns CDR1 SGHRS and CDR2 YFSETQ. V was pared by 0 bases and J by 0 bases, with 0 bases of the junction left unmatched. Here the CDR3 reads CASSLASGNQETQYF. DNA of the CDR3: TGCGCCAGCAGCTTGGCTAGCGGGAACCAAGAGACCCAGTACTTC.

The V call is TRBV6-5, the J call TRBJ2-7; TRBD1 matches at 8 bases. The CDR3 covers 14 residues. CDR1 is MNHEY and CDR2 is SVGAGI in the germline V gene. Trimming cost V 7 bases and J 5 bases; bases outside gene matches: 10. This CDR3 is CASKIRQGSHEQYF. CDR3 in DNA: TGTGCCAGCAAAATTCGACAGGGGTCCCACGAGCAGTACTTC.

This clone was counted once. The CDR3 nucleotides read TGTGCCATCAGTGAGTCGGAGTACACCGGGGAGCTGTTTTTT. Translating it yields CAISESEYTGELFF. V gene TRBV10-3 combines with J gene TRBJ2-2; D gene unclear. CDR3 size: 14 residues. The germline CDR1 and CDR2 sequences are ENHRY and SYGVKD. Trimming removed 0 bases at V and 3 bases at J, with 5 bases between.

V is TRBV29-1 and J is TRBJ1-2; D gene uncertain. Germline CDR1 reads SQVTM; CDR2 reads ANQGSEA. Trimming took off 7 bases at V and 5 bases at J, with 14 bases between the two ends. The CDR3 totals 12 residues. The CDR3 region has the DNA TGCAGCGGTGTTTCCGGGCGATATGGCTACACCTTC. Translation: CSGVSGRYGYTF.

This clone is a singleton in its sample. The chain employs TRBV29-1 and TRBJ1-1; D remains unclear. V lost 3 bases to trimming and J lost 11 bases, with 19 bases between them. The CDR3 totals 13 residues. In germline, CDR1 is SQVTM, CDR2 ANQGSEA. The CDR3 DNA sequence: TGCAGCGTTGAGCGGCTCTTAGGTGGGCAGGCTTTCTTT. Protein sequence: CSVERLLGGQAFF.

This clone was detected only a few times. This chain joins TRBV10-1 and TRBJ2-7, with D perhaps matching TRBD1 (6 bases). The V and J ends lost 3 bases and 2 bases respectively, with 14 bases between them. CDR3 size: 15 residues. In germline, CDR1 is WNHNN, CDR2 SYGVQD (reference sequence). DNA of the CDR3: TGCGCCAGCAGTGATACGGCAGGGGTGACCTACGAGCAGTACTTC. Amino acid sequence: CASSDTAGVTYEQYF.

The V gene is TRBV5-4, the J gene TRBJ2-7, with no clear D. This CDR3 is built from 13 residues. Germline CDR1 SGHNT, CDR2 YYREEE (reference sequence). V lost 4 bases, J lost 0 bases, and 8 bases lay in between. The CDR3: CASSVGSSYEQYF. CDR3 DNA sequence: TGTGCCAGCAGCGTCGGAAGCTCCTACGAGCAGTACTTC.

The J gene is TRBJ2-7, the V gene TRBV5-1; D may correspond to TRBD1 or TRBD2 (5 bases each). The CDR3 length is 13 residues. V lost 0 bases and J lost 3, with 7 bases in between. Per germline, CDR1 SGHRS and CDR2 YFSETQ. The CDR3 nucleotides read TGCGCCAGCAGCTTGGGGGGGTACTACGAGCAGTACTTC. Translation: CASSLGGYYEQYF.

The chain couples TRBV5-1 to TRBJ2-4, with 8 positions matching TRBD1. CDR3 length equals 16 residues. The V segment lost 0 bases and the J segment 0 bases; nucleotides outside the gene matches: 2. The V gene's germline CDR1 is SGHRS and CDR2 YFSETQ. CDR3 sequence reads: CASSLGQGQAKNIQYF. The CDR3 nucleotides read TGCGCCAGCAGCTTGGGACAGGGGCAAGCCAAAAACATTCAGTACTTC.

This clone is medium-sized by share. CDR3 region: CASSEGTGIYNEQFF. For the CDR3, the DNA is TGTGCCAGCAGCGAGGGGACAGGTATCTACAATGAGCAGTTCTTC. This chain joins TRBV7-9 and TRBJ2-1; 8 nucleotides line up with TRBD1. The V gene end was trimmed by 5 bases and the J gene end by 3 bases; junction bases not matched to a gene: 6. Germline V gene lookup returns CDR1 SEHNR and CDR2 FQNEAQ (reference sequence). The CDR3 sequence is 15 residues long.

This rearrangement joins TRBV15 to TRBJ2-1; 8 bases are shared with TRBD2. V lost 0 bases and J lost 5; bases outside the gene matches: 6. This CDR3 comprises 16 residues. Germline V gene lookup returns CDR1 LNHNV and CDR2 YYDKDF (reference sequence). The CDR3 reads CATSRDRAGGHNEQFF. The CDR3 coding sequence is TGTGCCACCAGCAGAGATAGGGCGGGAGGCCACAATGAGCAGTTCTTC.

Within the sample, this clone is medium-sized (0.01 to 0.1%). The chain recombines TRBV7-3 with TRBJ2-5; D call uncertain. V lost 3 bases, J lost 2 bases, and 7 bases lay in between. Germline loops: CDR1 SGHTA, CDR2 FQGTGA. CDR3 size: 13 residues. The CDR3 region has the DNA TGTGCCAGCAGCTTGGCGACACAAGAGACCCAGTACTTC. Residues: CASSLATQETQYF.

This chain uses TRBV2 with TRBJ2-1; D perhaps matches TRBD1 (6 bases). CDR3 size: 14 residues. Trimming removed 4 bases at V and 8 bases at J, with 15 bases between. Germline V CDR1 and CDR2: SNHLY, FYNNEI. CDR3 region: CASSVSPGVDEQFF. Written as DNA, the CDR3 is TGTGCCAGCAGTGTGAGCCCAGGGGTGGATGAGCAGTTCTTC.

The CDR3 coding sequence is TGCGCCAGCAGCCCAGCAGCGGGAGATACGCAGTATTTT. Protein product: CASSPAAGDTQYF. The J gene is TRBJ2-3, the V gene TRBV5-1; TRBD2 might be the D (6 bases). Germline CDR1 and CDR2: SGHRS and YFSETQ. The V end lost 4 bases, the J end lost 5 bases, and 11 bases lay between the germline ends. This CDR3 spans 13 amino acids.

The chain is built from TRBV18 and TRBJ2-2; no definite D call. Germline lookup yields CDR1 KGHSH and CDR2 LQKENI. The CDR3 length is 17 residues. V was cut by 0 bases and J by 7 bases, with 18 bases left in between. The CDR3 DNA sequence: TGTGCCAGCTCACCACCAGGACGGACCCCAGGCGACGGGGAGCTGTTTTTT. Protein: CASSPPGRTPGDGELFF.

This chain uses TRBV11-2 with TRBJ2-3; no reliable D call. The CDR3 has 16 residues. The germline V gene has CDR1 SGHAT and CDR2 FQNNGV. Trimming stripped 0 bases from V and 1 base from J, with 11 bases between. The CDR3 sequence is CASSLDYGGGTDTQYF. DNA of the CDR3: TGTGCCAGCAGCTTAGATTATGGTGGAGGCACAGATACGCAGTATTTT.

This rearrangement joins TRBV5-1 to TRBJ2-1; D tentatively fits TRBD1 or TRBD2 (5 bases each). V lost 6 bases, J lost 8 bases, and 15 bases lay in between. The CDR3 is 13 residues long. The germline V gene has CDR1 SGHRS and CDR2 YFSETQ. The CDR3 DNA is TGCGCCAGCACCAGGGCGGGTAGCGATGAGCAGTTCTTC. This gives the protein CASTRAGSDEQFF.

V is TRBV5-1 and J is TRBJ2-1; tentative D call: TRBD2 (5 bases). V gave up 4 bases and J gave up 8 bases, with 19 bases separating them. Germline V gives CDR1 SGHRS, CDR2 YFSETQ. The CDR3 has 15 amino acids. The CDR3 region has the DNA TGCGCCAGCAGCAATGGACTTCAAGGCACCGATGAGCAGTTCTTC. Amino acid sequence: CASSNGLQGTDEQFF.

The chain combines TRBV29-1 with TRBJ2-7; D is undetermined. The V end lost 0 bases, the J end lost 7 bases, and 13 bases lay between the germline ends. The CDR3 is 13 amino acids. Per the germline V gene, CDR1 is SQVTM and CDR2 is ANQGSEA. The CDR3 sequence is CSVEDPRLREQYF. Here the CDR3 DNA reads TGCAGCGTTGAAGATCCTCGACTCCGGGAGCAGTACTTC.

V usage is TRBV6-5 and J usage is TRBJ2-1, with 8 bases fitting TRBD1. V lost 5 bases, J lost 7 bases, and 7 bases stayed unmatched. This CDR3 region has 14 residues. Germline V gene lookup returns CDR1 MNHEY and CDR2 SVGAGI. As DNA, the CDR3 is TGTGCCAGCAGTGGTTGGACAGGGTTGAATGAGCAGTTCTTC. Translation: CASSGWTGLNEQFF.

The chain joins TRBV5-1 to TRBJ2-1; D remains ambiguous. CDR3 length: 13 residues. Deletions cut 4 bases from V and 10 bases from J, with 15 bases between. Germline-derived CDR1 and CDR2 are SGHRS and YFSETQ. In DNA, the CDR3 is TGCGCCAGCAGCATTGGGCGGTCCGCCGAGCAGTTCTTC. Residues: CASSIGRSAEQFF.

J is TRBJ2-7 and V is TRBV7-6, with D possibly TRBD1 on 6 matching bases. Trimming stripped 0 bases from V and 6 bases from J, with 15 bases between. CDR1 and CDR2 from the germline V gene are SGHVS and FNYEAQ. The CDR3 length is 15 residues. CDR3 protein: CASSLADDRPLEQYF. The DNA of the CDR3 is TGTGCCAGCAGCTTAGCGGACGACAGGCCCCTCGAGCAGTACTTC.

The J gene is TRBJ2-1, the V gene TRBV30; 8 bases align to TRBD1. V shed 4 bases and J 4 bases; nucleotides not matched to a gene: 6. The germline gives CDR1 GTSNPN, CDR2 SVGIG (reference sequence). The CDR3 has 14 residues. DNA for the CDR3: TGTGCCTGGACAGGGGGCTTTCAATACAATGAGCAGTTCTTC. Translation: CAWTGGFQYNEQFF.

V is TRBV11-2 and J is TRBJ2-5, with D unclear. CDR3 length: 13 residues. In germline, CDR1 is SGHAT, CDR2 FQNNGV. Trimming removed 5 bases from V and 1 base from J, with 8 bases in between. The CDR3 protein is CASSPLLQETQYF. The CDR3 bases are TGTGCCAGCAGCCCCCTCCTCCAAGAGACCCAGTACTTC.

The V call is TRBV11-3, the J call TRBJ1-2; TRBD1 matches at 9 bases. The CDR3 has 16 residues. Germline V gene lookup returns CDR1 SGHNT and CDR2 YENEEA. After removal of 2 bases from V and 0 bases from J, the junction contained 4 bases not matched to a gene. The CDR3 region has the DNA TGTGCCAGCAGCTTATACAGGGGGCAAGCTAACTATGGCTACACCTTC. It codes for CASSLYRGQANYGYTF.

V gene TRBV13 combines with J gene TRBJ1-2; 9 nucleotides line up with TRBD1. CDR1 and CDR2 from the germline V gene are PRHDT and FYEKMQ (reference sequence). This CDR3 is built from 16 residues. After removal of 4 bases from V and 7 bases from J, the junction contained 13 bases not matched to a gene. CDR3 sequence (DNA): TGTGCCAGCAGCTACGAACCGGGACAGGGATTCTCTGGCTACACCTTC. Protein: CASSYEPGQGFSGYTF.